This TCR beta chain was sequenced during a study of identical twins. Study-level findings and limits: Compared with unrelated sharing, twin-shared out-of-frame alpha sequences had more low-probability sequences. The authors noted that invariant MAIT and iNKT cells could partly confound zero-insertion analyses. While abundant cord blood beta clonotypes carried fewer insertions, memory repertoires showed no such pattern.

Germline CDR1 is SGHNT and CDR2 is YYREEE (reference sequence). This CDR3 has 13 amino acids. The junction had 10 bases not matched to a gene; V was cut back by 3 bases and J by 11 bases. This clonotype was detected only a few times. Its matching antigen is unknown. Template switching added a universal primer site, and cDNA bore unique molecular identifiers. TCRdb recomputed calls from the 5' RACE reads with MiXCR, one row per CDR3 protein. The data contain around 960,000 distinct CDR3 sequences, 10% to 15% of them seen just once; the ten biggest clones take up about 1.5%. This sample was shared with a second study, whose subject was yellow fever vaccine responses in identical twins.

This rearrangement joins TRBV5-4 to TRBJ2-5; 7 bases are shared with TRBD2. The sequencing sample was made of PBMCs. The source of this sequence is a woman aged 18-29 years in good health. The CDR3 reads CASSSPGTTAQYF. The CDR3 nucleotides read TGTGCCAGCAGCTCACCCGGGACTACCGCTCAGTACTTC.